The 5 T cell receptor beta chains below come from one sample, sequenced in a study of tumor-infiltrating lymphocytes in oesophageal squamous cell carcinoma. MiXCR, run by TCRdb on the PCR reads, gives a single entry per CDR3 protein. The table has about 12,000 distinct CDR3 sequences, 50% to 70% seen once. The source material was esophageal tumor tissue. The receptors originated from a female donor with esophageal squamous cell carcinoma.

V usage is TRBV7-6 and J usage is TRBJ1-2; 7 bases are a match to TRBD1. The V segment lost 5 bases and the J segment 6 bases; nucleotides outside the gene matches: 9. Germline V CDR1 and CDR2: SGHVS, FNYEAQ. This CDR3 is 14 amino acids long. CDR3 loop: CASSQGGRGDGYTF. The CDR3 DNA sequence: TGTGCCAGCAGCCAAGGAGGCAGGGGGGATGGCTACACCTTC.

The chain recombines TRBV7-3 with TRBJ2-6; possibly TRBD1 for D (6 bases). Trimming removed 5 bases from V and 0 bases from J, with 14 bases in between. The germline CDR1 and CDR2 sequences are SGHTA and FQGTGA. The CDR3 runs to 17 residues. The DNA of the CDR3 is TGTGCCAGCAGCCCTTGGGGGCGGATCTCTGGGGCCAACGTCCTGACTTTC. Translation: CASSPWGRISGANVLTF.

This clonotype has just a few counts. V gene TRBV6-1 combines with J gene TRBJ2-7; D may be TRBD1 or TRBD2 (5 bases each). The germline CDR1 and CDR2 sequences are MNHNS and SASEGT. The CDR3 is made up of 13 amino acids. Trimming stripped 6 bases from V and 3 bases from J, with 12 bases between. The CDR3 bases are TGTGCCAGCAGAAAACGGGACGGCTACGAGCAGTACTTC. It is translated as CASRKRDGYEQYF.

This clonotype was picked up one time. The chain links TRBV5-4 to TRBJ2-1; no definite D call. V dropped 1 base and J dropped 4 bases, with 6 bases sitting between them. The germline gives CDR1 SGHNT, CDR2 YYREEE (reference sequence). The CDR3 contains 13 residues. CDR3: CASSLRRYNEQFF. DNA for the CDR3: TGTGCCAGCAGCTTGCGAAGATACAATGAGCAGTTCTTC.

The V and J genes are TRBV24-1 and TRBJ2-3, with D unclear. Per germline, CDR1 KGHDR and CDR2 SFDVKD. The CDR3 extends over 14 amino acids. V was trimmed by 5 bases and J by 4 bases, leaving 12 bases between them. CDR3: CATSAAETADTQYF. In DNA, the CDR3 is TGTGCCACCAGTGCTGCAGAGACGGCAGATACGCAGTATTTT.